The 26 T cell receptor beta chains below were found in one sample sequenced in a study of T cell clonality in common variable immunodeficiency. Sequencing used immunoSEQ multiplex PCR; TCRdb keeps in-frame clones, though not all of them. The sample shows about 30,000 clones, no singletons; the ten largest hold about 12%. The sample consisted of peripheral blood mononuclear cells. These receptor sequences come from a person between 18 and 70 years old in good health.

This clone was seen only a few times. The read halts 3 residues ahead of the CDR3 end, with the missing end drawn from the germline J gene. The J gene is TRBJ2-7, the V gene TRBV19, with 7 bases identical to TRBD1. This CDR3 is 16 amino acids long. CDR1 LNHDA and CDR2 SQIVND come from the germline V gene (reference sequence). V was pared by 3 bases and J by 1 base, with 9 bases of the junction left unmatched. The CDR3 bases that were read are TGTGCCAGTAGTATCATAGGGGGCCTCCCTTCCTACGAG. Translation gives CASSIIGGLPSYE. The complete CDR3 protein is CASSIIGGLPSYEQYF.

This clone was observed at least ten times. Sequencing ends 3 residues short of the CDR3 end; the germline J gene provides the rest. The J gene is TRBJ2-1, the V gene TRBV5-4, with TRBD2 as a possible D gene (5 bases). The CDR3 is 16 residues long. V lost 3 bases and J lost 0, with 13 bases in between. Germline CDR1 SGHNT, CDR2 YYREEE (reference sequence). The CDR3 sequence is CASSSGGWSSYNEQFF. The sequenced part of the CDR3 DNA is TGTGCCAGCAGCTCTGGCGGGTGGAGCTCCTACAATGAG. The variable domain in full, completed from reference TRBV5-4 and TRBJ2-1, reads ETGVTQSPTHLIKTRGQQVTLRCSSQSGHNTVSWYQQALGQGPQFIFQYYREEENGRGNFPPRFSGLQFPNYSSELNVNALELDDSALYLCASSSGGWSSYNEQFFGPGTRLTVL.

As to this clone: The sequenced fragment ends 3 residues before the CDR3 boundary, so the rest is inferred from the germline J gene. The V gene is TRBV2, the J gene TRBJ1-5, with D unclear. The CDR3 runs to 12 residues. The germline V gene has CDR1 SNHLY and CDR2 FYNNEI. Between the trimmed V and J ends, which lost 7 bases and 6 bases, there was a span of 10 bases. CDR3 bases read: TGTGCCAGCAATGACGAGGCTCAGCCC. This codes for CASNDEAQP. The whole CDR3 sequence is CASNDEAQPQHF.

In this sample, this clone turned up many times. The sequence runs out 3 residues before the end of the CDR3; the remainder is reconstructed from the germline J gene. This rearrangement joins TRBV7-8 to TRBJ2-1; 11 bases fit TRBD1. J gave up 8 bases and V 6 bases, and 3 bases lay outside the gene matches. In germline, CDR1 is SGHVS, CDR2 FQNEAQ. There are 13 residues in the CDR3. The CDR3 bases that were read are TGTGCCAGCAGGGACAGGGGGCTCGATGAG. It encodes CASRDRGLDE. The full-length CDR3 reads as CASRDRGLDEQFF.

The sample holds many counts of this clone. The CDR3 DNA, read in part, is TGCACCTGGGGGGACGGAATGAACACTGAA. It translates to CTWGDGMNTE. The whole CDR3 protein is CTWGDGMNTEAFF. The chain recombines TRBV20-1 with TRBJ1-1, with D perhaps matching TRBD1 (5 bases). The read terminates 3 residues before the CDR3 end, so the remaining end is supplied by the germline J gene. Germline V gene sequence: CDR1 DFQATT, CDR2 SNEGSKA (reference sequence). The CDR3 covers 13 residues.

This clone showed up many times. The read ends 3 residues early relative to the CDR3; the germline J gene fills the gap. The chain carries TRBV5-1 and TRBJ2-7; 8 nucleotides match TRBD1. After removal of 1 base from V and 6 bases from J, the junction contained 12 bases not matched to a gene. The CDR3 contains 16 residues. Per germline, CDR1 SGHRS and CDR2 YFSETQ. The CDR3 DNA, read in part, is TGCGCCAGCAGCTTGAATTCTGGACAGGGAAATTCCGAG. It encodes CASSLNSGQGNSE. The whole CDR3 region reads CASSLNSGQGNSEQYF.

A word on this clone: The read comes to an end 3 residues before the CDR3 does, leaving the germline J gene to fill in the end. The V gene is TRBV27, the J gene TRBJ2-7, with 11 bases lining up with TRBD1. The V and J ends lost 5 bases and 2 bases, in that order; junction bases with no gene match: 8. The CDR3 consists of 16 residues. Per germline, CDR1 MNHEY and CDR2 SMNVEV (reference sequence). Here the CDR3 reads CASSLSPGQGAYEQYF. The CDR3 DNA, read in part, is TGTGCCAGCAGTCTTAGTCCGGGACAGGGGGCCTACGAG.

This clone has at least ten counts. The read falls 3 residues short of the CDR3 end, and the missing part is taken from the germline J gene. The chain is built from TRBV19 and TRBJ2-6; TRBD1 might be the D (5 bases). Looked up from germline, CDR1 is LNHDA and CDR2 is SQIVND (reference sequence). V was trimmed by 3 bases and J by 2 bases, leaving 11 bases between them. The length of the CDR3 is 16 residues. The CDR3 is CASSIKQVPGANVLTF. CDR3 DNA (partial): TGTGCCAGTAGTATTAAACAGGTACCTGGGGCCAACGTC.

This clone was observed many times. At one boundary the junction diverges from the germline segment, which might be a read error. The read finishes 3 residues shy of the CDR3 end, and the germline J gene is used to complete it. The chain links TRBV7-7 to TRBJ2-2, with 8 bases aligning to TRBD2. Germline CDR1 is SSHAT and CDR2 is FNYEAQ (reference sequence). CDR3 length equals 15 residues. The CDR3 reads CASSSISGVTGELFF. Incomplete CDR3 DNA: TGTGCTAGCAGCTCTATTAGCGGGGTGACCGGGGAG.

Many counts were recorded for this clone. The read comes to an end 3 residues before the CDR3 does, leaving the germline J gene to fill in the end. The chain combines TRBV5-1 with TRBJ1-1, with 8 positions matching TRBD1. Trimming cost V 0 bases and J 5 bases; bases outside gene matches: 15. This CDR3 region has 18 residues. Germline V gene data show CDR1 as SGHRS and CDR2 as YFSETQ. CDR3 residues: CASSLAGTGGRGGTEAFF. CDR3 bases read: TGCGCCAGCAGCTTGGCCGGGACAGGAGGACGGGGTGGGACTGAA. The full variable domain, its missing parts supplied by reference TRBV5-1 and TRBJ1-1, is KAGVTQTPRYLIKTRGQQVTLSCSPISGHRSVSWYQQTPGQGLQFLFEYFSETQRNKGNFPGRFSGRQFSNSRSEMNVSTLELGDSALYLCASSLAGTGGRGGTEAFFGQGTRLTVV.

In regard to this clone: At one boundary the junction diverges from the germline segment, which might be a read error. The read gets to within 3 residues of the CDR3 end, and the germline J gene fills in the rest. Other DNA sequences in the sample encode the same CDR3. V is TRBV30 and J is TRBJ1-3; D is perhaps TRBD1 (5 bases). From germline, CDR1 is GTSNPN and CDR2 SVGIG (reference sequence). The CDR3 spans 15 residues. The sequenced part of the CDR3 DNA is TGTGCCTGGGGTGGTGGAGGGGCTTTTGGAAACACA. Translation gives CAWGGGGAFGNT. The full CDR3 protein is CAWGGGGAFGNTIYF. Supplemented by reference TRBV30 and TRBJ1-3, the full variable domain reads SQTIHQWPATLVQPVGSPLSLECTVEGTSNPNLYWYRQAAGRGLQLLFYSVGIGQISSEVPQNLSASRPQDRQFILSSKKLLLSDSGFYLCAWGGGGAFGNTIYFGEGSWLTVV.

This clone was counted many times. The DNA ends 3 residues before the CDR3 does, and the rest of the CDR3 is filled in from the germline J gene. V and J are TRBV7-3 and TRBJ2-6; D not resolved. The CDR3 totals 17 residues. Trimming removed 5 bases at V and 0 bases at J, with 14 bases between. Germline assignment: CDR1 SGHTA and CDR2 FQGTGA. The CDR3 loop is CASSPWATRSGANVLTF. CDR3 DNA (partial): TGTGCCAGCAGCCCTTGGGCCACCCGCTCTGGGGCCAACGTC. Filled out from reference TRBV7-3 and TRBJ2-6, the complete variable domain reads GAGVSQTPSNKVTEKGKYVELRCDPISGHTALYWYRQSLGQGPEFLIYFQGTGAADDSGLPNDRFFAVRPEGSVSTLKIQRTERGDSAVYLCASSPWATRSGANVLTFGAGSRLTVL.

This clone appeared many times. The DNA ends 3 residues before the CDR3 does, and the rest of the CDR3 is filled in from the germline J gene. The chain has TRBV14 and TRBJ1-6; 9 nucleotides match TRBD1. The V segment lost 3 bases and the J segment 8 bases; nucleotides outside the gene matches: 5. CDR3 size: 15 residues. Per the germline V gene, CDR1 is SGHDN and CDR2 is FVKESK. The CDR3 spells CASSHRDRAHSPLHF. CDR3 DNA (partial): TGTGCCAGCAGCCACCGGGACAGGGCCCATTCACCC.

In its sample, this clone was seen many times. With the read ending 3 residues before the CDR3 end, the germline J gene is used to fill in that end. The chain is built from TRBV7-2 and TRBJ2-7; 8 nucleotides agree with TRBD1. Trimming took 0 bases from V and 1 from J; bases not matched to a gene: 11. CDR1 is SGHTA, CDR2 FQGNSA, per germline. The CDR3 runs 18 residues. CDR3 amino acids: CASSLAPPGQGASYEQYF. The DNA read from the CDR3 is TGTGCCAGCAGCTTAGCTCCCCCCGGCCAGGGGGCTTCCTACGAG.

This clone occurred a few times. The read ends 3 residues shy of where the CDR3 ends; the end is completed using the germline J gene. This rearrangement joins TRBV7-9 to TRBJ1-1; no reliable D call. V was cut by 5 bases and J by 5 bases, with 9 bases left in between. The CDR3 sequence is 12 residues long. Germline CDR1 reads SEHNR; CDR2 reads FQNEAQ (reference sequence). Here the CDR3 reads CASSTERTEAFF. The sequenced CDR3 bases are TGTGCCAGCAGCACCGAGCGGACTGAA.

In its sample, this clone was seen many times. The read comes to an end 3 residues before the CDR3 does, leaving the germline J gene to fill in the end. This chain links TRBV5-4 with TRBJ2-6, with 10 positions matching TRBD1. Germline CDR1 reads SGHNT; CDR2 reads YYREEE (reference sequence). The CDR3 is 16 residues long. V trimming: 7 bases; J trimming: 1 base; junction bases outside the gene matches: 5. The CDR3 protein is CASYDRGHSGANVLTF. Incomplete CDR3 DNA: TGTGCCAGCTATGACAGGGGGCATTCTGGGGCCAACGTC.

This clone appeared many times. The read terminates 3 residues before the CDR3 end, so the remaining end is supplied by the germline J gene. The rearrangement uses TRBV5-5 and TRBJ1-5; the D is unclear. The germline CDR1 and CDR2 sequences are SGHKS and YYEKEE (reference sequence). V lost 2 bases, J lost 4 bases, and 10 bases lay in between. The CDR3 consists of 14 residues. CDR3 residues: CASSLRQINQPQHF. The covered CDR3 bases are TGTGCCAGCAGCTTAAGGCAAATTAATCAGCCC.

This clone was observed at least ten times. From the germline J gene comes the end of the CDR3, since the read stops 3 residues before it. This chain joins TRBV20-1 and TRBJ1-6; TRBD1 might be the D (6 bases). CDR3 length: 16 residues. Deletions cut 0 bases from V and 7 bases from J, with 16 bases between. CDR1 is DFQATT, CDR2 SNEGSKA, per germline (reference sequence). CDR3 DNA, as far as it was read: TGCAGTGCTAGAGATTCGGGAGCCCAGGGGAATTCACCC. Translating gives CSARDSGAQGNSP. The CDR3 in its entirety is CSARDSGAQGNSPLHF.

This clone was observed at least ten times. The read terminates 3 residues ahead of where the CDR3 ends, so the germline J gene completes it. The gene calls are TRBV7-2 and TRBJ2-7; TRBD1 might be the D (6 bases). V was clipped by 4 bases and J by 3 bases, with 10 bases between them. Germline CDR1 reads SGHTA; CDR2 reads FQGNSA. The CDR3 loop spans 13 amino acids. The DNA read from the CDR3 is TGTGCCAGCAGCTGGAAACAGGGCTACGAG. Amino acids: CASSWKQGYE. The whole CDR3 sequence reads CASSWKQGYEQYF.

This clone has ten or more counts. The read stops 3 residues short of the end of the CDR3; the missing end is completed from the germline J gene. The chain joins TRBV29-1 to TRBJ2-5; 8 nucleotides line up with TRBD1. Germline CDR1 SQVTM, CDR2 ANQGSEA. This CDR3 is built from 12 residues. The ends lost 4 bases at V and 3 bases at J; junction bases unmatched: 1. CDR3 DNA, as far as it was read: TGCAGCGTTGGGACAGGGAAAGAGACC. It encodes CSVGTGKET. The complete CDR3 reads CSVGTGKETQYF.

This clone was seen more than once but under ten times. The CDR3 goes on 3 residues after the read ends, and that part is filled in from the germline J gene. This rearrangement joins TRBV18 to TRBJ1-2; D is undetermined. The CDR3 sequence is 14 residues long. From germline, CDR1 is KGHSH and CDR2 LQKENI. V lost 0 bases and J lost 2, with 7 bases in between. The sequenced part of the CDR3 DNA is TGTGCCAGCTCACCACCGACTCAGAACTATGGC. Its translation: CASSPPTQNYG. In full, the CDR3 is CASSPPTQNYGYTF. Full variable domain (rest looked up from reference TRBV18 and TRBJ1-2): NAGVMQNPRHLVRRRGQEARLRCSPMKGHSHVYWYRQLPEEGLKFMVYLQKENIIDESGMPKERFSAEFPKEGPSILRIQQVVRGDSAAYFCASSPPTQNYGYTFGSGTRLTVV.

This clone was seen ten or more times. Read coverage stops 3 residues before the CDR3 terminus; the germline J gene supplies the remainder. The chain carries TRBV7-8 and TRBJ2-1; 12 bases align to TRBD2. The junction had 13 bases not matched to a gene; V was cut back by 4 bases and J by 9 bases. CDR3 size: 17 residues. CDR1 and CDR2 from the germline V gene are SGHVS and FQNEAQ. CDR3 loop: CASSSRPRLAGEGEQFF. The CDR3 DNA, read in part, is TGTGCCAGCAGCTCCCGTCCGAGACTAGCGGGGGAAGGTGAG. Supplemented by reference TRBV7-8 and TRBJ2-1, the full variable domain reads GAGVSQSPRYKVAKRGQDVALRCDPISGHVSLFWYQQALGQGPEFLTYFQNEAQLDKSGLPSDRFFAERPEGSVSTLKIQRTQQEDSAVYLCASSSRPRLAGEGEQFFGPGTRLTVL.

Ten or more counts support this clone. The CDR3 sequence is CASSSTAIYGYTF. CDR3 DNA (partial): TGTGCCAGCAGTTCTACAGCAATCTATGGC. The rearrangement links TRBV12-3 or TRBV12-4 to TRBJ1-2; D is unclear. The CDR3 end is not reached by the read, which stops 3 residues before it; the germline J gene fills it in. Trimming removed 4 bases from V and 4 bases from J, with 10 bases in between. The CDR3 length is 13 residues.

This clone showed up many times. The CDR3: CAISDRGRAETQYF. CDR3 DNA, as far as it was read: TGTGCCATCAGTGACAGGGGGCGCGCAGAGACC. The rearrangement joins TRBV10-3 to TRBJ2-5; 8 nucleotides align to TRBD1. From the germline J gene comes the end of the CDR3, since the read stops 3 residues before it. The CDR3 is made up of 14 amino acids. V lost 3 bases, J lost 4 bases, and 4 bases stayed unmatched. CDR1 ENHRY and CDR2 SYGVKD come from the germline V gene.

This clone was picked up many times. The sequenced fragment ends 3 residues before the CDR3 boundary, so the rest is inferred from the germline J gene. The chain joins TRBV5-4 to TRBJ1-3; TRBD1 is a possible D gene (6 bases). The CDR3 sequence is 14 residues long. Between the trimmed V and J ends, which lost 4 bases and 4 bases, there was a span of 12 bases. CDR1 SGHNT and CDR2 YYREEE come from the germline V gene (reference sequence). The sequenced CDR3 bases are TGTGCCAGCAGCCGGAAAGGACAGGGAAACACC. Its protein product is CASSRKGQGNT. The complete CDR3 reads CASSRKGQGNTIYF.

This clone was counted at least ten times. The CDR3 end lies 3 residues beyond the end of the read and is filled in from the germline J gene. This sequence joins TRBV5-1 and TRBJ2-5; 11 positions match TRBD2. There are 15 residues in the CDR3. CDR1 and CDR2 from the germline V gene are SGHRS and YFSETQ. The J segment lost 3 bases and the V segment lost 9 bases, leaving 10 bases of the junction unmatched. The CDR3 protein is CATSRVTSGEETQYF. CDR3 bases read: TGCGCCACCTCGAGGGTGACTAGCGGGGAAGAGACC.